This entry is about one TCR beta chain. Its antigen is unknown. The sample is drawn from a study of T cells expressing NK-cell markers (dated by TCRdb to the early 2020s). General notes on the study: TCR beta-chain repertoires were profiled in sorted CD3+CD56+NKG2C+, CD3+CD56+NKG2C- and CD3+CD56-NKG2C+ T-cell subsets from several donors. The libraries were sequenced on Illumina HiSeq 2000/2500, MiSeq or NextSeq, producing 2 x 150 bp reads. Among the eight sequenced donors, seven were HCMV-seropositive and one was HCMV-seronegative. The study sequenced eight donors, all healthy volunteers chosen at random: three men and five women. Findings and caveats that apply to the study as a whole: Those dominant clonotypes were again the most abundant among CD3+CD56-NKG2C+ cells in four donors, at roughly 25-65%. In a handful of donors, the dominant CD3+CD56+NKG2C+ clonotypes were among the top 10 CD8+ clonotypes and accounted for about 1.0-7.0% of CD8+ T cells. Whether the expanded NKG2C-expressing T cell clones were specific for HCMV antigens was left unclear.

HCMV serostatus was determined by detecting HCMV-specific IgG in serum with a commercial ELISA kit. Ficoll density gradient centrifugation was used to isolate peripheral blood mononuclear cells from blood. The sample was run on an Illumina HiSeq 2000. TCR beta cDNA libraries were made by 5'RACE template switching that added a universal primer site and unique molecular identifiers. cDNA synthesis was primed from the TCR beta constant segment and was followed by two successive PCR amplification steps. The authors' analysis ran thus. MIGEC handled demultiplexing of the reads and grouping by UMI, while MiTCR was used to assemble and quantify clonotypes. To exclude erroneous sequences, any TCR cDNA sequence not supported by at least two reads was discarded. The tcR package was used for downstream repertoire analysis, and clonotypes were matched between fractions using CDR3 nucleotide sequence together with V segment. VDJmatch was used to annotate antigen specificity against VDJdb, with one amino acid substitution allowed in CDR3. The reads went through TCRdb reprocessing, and each CDR3 protein sequence gets one entry with no DNA. TCRdb's processing, not the study's, gives the V and J calls here. The sample table records 350,000 to 450,000 distinct CDR3 sequences. The ten largest make up roughly 5.2% of the sample.

Source material: blood T cells: a sorted CD56 or NKG2C T cell subset, CD4+ or CD8+ T cells, or bulk PBMC T cells (not recorded which). The clonotype originates from a man aged 18-69 years in good health.

The CDR3 protein is CASSLRDRGWTQYF. The receptor chain draws on TRBV7-8 and TRBJ2-5; TCRdb indicates TRBD1, and absent DNA this call remains unverified. The CDR3 sequence holds 14 residues, the cysteine and phenylalanine included. No DNA is listed. Looking up the germline V gene yields CDR1 SGHVS and CDR2 FQNEAQ.